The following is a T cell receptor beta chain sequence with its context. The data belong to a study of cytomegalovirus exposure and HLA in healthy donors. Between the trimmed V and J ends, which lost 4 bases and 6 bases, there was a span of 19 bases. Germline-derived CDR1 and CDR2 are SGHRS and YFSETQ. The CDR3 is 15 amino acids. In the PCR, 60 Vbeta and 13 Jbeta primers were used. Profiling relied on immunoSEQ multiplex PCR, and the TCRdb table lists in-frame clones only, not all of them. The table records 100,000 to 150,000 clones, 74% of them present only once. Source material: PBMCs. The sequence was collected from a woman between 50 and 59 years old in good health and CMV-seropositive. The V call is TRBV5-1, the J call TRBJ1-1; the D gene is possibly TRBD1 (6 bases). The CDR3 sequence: CASSPGGGALSEAFF. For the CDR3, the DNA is TGCGCCAGCAGCCCGGGTGGGGGCGCCTTGTCTGAAGCTTTCTTT. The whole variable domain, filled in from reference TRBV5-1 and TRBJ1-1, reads KAGVTQTPRYLIKTRGQQVTLSCSPISGHRSVSWYQQTPGQGLQFLFEYFSETQRNKGNFPGRFSGRQFSNSRSEMNVSTLELGDSALYLCASSPGGGALSEAFFGQGTRLTVV.